These 2 T cell receptor beta chains share one sample of origin, sequenced in a study of cytomegalovirus exposure and HLA in healthy donors. The PCR was carried out with 60 Vbeta primers and 13 Jbeta primers. This table comes from immunoSEQ multiplex PCR, and its TCRdb copy is limited to in-frame clones, with some not included. The sample lists 100,000 or so clones, about 75% seen once, with roughly an eighth in the top ten. Sequencing input: PBMCs. These receptors all come from a male donor in good health and CMV-seropositive.

This chain links TRBV30 with TRBJ1-1; tentatively, D is TRBD1 (6 bases). There are 14 residues in the CDR3. Germline CDR1 is GTSNPN and CDR2 is SVGIG (reference sequence). V lost 5 bases and J lost 0, with 13 bases in between. CDR3 residues: CAWFVGQLNTEAFF. DNA for the CDR3: TGTGCCTGGTTCGTCGGACAGCTGAACACTGAAGCTTTCTTT.

The chain couples TRBV5-6 to TRBJ2-7, with D possibly being TRBD2 (5 bases). V was shortened by 2 bases and J by 5 bases, with 11 bases between the two germline ends. Germline V CDR1 and CDR2: SGHDT, YYEEEE. The CDR3 length is 13 residues. The CDR3 sequence: CASSFGGANEQYF. Here the CDR3 DNA reads TGTGCCAGCAGCTTTGGAGGCGCAAACGAGCAGTACTTC. Together with reference TRBV5-6 and TRBJ2-7, the CDR3 gives the full variable domain: DAGVTQSPTHLIKTRGQQVTLRCSPKSGHDTVSWYQQALGQGPQFIFQYYEEEERQRGNFPDRFSGHQFPNYSSELNVNALLLGDSALYLCASSFGGANEQYFGPGTRLTVT.